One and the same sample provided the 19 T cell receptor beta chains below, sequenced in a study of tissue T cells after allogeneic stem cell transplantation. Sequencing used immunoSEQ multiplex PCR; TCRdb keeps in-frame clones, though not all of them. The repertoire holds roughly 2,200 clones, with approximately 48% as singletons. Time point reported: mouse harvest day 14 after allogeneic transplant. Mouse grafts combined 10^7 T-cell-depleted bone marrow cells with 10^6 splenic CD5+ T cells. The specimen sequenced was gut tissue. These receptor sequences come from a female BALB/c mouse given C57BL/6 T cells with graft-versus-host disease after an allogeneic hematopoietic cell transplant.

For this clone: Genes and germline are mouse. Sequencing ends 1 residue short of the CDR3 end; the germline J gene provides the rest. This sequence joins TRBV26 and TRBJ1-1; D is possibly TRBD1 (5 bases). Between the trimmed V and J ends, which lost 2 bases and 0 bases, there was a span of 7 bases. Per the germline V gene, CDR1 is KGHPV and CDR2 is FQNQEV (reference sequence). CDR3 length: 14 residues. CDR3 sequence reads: CASSLTGTNTEVFF. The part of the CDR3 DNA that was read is TGTGCCAGCAGTCTGACAGGAACAAACACAGAAGTCTTC.

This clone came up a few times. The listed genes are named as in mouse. CDR3 DNA, as far as it was read: TGTGCCAGCAGCTCGGGACTGGGGGGGTATGAACAGTAC. It codes for CASSSGLGGYEQY. The whole CDR3 region reads CASSSGLGGYEQYF. This chain connects TRBV4 to TRBJ2-7; 13 bases agree with TRBD2. The read comes to an end 1 residue before the CDR3 does, leaving the germline J gene to fill in the end. With 4 bases clipped from V and 4 bases from J, the junction kept 1 base outside the gene matches. Germline CDR1 and CDR2: LGHDT and YNNKQL (reference sequence). The CDR3 has 14 amino acids.

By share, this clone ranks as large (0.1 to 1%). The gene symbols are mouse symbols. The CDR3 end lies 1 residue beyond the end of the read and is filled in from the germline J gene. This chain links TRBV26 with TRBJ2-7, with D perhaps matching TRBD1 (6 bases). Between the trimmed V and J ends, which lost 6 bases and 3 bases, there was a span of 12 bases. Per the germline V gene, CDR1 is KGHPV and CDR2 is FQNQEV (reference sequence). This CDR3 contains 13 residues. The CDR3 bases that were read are TGTGCCAGCAGCCTCTCACAGGGCTATGAACAGTAC. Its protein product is CASSLSQGYEQY. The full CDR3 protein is CASSLSQGYEQYF.

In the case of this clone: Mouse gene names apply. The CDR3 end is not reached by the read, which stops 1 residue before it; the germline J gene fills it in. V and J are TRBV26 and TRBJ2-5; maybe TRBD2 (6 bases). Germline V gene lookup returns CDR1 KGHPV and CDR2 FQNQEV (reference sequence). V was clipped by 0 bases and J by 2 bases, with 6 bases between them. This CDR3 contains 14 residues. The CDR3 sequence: CASSLSGGQDTQYF. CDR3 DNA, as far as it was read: TGTGCCAGCAGTCTGTCTGGGGGCCAAGACACCCAGTAC.

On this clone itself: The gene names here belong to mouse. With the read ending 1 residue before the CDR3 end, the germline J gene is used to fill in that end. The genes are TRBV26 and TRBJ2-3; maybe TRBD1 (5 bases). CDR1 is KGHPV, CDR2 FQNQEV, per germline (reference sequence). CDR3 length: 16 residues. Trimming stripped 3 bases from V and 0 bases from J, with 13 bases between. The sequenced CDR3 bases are TGTGCCAGCAGTCTCCGGACACGTCCTAGTGCAGAAACGCTGTAT. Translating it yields CASSLRTRPSAETLY. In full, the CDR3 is CASSLRTRPSAETLYF.

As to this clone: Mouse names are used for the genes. CDR3 DNA, as far as it was read: TGCACCTGCAGTGGCGGACTGGGGGGGCGCTCTGCAGAAACGCTGTAT. This encodes CTCSGGLGGRSAETLY. The whole CDR3 sequence reads CTCSGGLGGRSAETLYF. The rearrangement uses TRBV1 and TRBJ2-3, with 13 bases identical to TRBD2. The read is 1 residue too short to cover the CDR3 end, so that end is filled in from the germline J gene. The CDR3 is 17 amino acids. The germline V gene encodes CDR1 NSQYPW and CDR2 LRSPGD (reference sequence). The J segment lost 2 bases and the V segment lost 4 bases, leaving 6 bases of the junction unmatched. Full variable domain (outside the CDR3, taken from reference TRBV1 and TRBJ2-3): VTLLEQNPRWRLVPRGQAVNLRCILKNSQYPWMSWYQQDLQKQLQWLFTLRSPGDKEVKSLPGADYLATRVTDTELRLQVANMSQGRTLYCTCSGGLGGRSAETLYFGSGTRLTVL.

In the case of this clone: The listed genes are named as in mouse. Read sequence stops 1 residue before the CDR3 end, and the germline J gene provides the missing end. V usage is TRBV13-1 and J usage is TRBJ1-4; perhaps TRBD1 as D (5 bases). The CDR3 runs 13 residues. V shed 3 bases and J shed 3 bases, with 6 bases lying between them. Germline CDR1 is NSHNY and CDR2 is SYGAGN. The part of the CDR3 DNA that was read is TGTGCCAGCAGTGCGGGGGCCAACGAAAGATTATTT. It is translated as CASSAGANERLF. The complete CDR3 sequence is CASSAGANERLFF.

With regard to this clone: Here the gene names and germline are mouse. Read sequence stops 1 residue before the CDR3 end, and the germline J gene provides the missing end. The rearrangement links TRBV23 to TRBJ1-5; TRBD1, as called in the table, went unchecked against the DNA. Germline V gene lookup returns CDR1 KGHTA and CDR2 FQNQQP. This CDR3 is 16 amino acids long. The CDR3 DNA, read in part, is TGCTCCAGCAGTCAATCGGGACAGGGGGGGGGAAAGGCTCCGCTT. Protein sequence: CSSSQSGQGGGKAPL. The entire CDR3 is CSSSQSGQGGGKAPLF.

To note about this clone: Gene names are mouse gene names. CDR3: CASRLGGAETLYF. CDR3 DNA, as far as it was read: TGTGCCAGCAGGCTGGGGGGTGCAGAAACGCTGTAT. This chain connects TRBV15 to TRBJ2-3; TRBD2 agrees at 7 bases. The read comes to an end 1 residue before the CDR3 does, leaving the germline J gene to fill in the end. Per the germline V gene, CDR1 is SGHND and CDR2 is FRSKSL. J lost 1 base, V lost 6 bases, and 1 base had no gene match. This CDR3 has 13 residues.

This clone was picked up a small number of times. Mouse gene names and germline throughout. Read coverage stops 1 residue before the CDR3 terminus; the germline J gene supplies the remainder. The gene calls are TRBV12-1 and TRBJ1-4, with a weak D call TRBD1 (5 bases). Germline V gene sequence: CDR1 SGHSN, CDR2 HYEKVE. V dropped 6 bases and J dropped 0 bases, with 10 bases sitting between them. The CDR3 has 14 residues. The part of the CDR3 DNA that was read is TGTGCCAGCGGGGGGGAAATTTCCAACGAAAGATTATTT. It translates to CASGGEISNERLF. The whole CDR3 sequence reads CASGGEISNERLFF.

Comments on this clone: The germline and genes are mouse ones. CDR3 in amino acids: CASGVGLGSNYAEQFF. Partial CDR3 DNA: TGTGCCAGCGGTGTCGGACTGGGTTCCAACTATGCTGAGCAGTTC. The chain couples TRBV13-2 to TRBJ2-1, with 8 positions matching TRBD2. From the germline J gene comes the end of the CDR3, since the read stops 1 residue before it. V lost 3 bases and J lost 1; bases outside the gene matches: 6. CDR1 is NNHNN, CDR2 SYGAGS, per germline (reference sequence). This CDR3 has 16 amino acids.

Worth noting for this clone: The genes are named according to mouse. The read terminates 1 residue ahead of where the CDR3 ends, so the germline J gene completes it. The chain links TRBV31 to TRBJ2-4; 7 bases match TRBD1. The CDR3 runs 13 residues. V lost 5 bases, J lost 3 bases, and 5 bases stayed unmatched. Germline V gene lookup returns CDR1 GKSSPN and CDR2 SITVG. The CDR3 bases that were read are TGTGCCTGGGAACAGGGGCGGCAAAACACCTTGTAC. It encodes CAWEQGRQNTLY. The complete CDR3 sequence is CAWEQGRQNTLYF.

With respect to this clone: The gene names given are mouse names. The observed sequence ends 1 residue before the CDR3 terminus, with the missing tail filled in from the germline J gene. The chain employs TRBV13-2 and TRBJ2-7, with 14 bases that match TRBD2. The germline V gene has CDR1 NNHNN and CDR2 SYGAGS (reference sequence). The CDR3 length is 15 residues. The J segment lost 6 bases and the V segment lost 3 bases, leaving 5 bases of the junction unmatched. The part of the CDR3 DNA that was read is TGTGCCAGCGGTGCCGGGACTGGGGGGGCCTTTGAACAGTAC. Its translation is CASGAGTGGAFEQY. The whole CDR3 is CASGAGTGGAFEQYF.

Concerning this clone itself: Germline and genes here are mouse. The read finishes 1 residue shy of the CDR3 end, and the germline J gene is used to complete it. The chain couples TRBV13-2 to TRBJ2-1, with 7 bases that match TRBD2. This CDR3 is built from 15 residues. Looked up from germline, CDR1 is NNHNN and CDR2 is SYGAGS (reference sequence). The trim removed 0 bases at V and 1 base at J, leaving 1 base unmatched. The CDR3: CASGDAWGNYAEQFF. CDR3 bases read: TGTGCCAGCGGTGATGCCTGGGGGAACTATGCTGAGCAGTTC.

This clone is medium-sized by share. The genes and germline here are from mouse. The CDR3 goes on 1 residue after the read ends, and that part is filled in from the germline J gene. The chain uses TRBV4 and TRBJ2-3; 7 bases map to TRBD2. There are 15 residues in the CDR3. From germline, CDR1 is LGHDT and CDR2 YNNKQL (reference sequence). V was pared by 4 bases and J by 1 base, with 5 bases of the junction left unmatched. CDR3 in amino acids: CASSFGLAGAETLYF. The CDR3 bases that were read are TGTGCCAGCAGCTTCGGACTGGCGGGTGCAGAAACGCTGTAT.

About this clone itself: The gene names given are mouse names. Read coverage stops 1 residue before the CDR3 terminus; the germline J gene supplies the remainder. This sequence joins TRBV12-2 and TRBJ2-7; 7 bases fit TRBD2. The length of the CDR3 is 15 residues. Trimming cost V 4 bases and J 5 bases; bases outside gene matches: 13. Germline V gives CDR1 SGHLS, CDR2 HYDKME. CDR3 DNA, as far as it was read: TGTGCCAGCTCGCCGGACTGGCGGCCTTCCAATGAACAGTAC. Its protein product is CASSPDWRPSNEQY. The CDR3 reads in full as CASSPDWRPSNEQYF.

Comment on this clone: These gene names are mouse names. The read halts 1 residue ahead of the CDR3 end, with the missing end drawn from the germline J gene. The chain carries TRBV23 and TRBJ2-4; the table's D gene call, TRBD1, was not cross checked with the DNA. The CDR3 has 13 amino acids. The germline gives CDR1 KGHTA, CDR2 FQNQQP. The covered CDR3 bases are TGCTCCAGCAGTCAATCCCCAGAAAACACCTTGTAC. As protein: CSSSQSPENTLY. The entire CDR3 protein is CSSSQSPENTLYF.

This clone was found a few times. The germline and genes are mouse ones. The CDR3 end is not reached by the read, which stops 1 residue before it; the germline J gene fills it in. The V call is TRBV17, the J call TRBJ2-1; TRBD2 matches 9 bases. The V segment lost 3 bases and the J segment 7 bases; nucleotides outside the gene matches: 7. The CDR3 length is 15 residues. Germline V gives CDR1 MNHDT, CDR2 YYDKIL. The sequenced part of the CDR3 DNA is TGTGCTAGCAGTAGGTGGGGGGGCGCGGGAGCTGAGCAGTTC. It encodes CASSRWGGAGAEQF. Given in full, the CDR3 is CASSRWGGAGAEQFF. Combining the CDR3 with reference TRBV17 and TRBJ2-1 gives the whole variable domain DTTVKQNPRYKLARVGKPVNLICSQTMNHDTMYWYQKKPNQAPKLLLFYYDKILNREADTFEKFQSSRPNNSFCSLYIGSAGLEYSAMYLCASSRWGGAGAEQFFGPGTRLTVL.

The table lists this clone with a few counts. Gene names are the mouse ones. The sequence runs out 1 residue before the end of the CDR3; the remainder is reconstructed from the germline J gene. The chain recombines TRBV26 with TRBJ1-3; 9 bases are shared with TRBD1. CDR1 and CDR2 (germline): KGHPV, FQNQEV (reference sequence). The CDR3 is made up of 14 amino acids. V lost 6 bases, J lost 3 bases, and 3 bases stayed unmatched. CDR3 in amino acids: CASRDRGGGNTLYF. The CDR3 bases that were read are TGTGCCAGCAGGGACAGGGGTGGTGGAAATACGCTCTAT. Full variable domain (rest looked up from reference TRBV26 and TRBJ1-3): NSKVIQTPRYLVKGQGQKAKMRCIPEKGHPVVFWYQQNKNNEFKFLINFQNQEVLQQIDMTEKRFSAECPSNSPCSLEIQSSEAGDSALYLCASRDRGGGNTLYFGEGSRLIVV.